The clone carrying this T cell receptor beta chain was picked up one time. The CDR3 runs to 11 residues. Germline CDR1 reads DFQATT; CDR2 reads SNEGSKA (reference sequence). V gave up 6 bases and J gave up 5 bases, with 10 bases separating them. These data belong to a study of glioma-infiltrating T cells after dendritic cell vaccination. Using immunoSEQ multiplex PCR, the repertoire was profiled, and TCRdb retains in-frame clones only, with some absent. Seen here are tens of thousands of clones, approximately 80% observed once, and the top ten hold under 2.5%. This sample comprised blood, obtained before dendritic cell vaccination. The rearrangement links TRBV20-1 to TRBJ1-2, with TRBD1 as a possible D gene (5 bases). The sequence was obtained from a human donor with glioblastoma. The CDR3 DNA reads TGCAGTGCGAGACAGACATATGGCTACACCTTC. Translation gives CSARQTYGYTF.